The clone carrying this TCR beta chain was picked up a small number of times. The antigen is undetermined. Sequencing was performed with immunoSEQ multiplex PCR; in TCRdb, only in-frame clones are kept and a portion is missing. This table holds about 120,000 clones, 92% found once. Germline V CDR1 and CDR2: MGHRA, YSYEKL. The ends were cut back, 2 bases at V and 7 bases at J, with 14 bases in the middle. The CDR3 length is 14 residues. These data are taken from a study of T cell responses to AZD1222 COVID-19 vaccine. Study outcomes and limitations: Targeting of unmutated variant regions was reportedly seen in nearly half of spike-specific TCRs. Clonal diversity was possibly underestimated; the donors were predominantly white British and more often female. Only after the peak T cell response were repertoires sampled.

The sequences come from peripheral blood, collected on day 0 of AZD1222 vaccination. The sequence was obtained from an adult in good health. V and J are TRBV4-1 and TRBJ1-2, with D maybe TRBD1 (5 bases). CDR3 residues: CASSQPEGSGGYTF. DNA for the CDR3: TGCGCCAGCAGCCAACCTGAGGGGTCTGGTGGCTACACCTTC.